This TCR beta chain was recovered during a study of blood T cells in healthy people across ages. Alongside a J-beta primer mix, a sample-barcoded 5' primer served in a second PCR lasting roughly 6 to 11 cycles. One entry per CDR3 protein results from TCRdb running MiXCR on the 5' RACE reads. The repertoire consists of 700,000 to 850,000 distinct CDR3 sequences, with 35% to 40% occurring once and the leading ten covering 10% to 15%. CDR1 and CDR2 from the germline V gene are MGHDK and SYGVNS. CDR3 length equals 15 residues. Germline trimming cut 3 bases from V and 4 bases from J; bases unmatched to any gene: 4. In regard to this clonotype: This sequence may be a read error, since a much larger clone differs from it by one base.

The chain uses TRBV25-1 and TRBJ2-1, with 9 nucleotides matching TRBD1. Sequencing was done on a sample of blood. This receptor was taken from a man aged 18 to 30 in good health. The CDR3 spells CASSEGTGIYNEQFF. The CDR3, as DNA: TGTGCCAGCAGTGAGGGGACAGGGATATACAATGAGCAGTTCTTC. Combining the CDR3 with reference TRBV25-1 and TRBJ2-1 gives the whole variable domain EADIYQTPRYLVIGTGKKITLECSQTMGHDKMYWYQQDPGMELHLIHYSYGVNSTEKGDLSSESTVSRIRTEHFPLTLESARPSHTSQYLCASSEGTGIYNEQFFGPGTRLTVL.